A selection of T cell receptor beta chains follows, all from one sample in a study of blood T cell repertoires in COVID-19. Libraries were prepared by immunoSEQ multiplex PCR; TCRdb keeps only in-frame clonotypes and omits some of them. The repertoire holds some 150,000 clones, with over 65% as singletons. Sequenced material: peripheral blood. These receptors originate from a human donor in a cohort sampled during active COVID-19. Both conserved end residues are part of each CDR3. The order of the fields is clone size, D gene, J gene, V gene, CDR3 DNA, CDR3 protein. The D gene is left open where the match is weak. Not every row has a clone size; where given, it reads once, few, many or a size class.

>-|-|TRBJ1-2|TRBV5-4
TGTGCCAGCAGCGTCGACACCGAAAACTATGGCTACACCTTC
CASSVDTENYGYTF
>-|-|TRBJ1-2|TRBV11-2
TGTGCCAGCAGCAACGGGCGGGGAATTCATGGCTACACCTTC
CASSNGRGIHGYTF
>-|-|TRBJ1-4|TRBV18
TGTGCCAGCTCACAGGAGGTGGGGGAAAAACTGTTTTTT
CASSQEVGEKLFF
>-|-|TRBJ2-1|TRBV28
TGTGCCAGCACCCCGCACAGGTACAATGAGCAGTTCTTC
CASTPHRYNEQFF
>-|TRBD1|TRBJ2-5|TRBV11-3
TGTGCCAGCAGCTGGGACAGGGAGGAGACCCAGTACTTC
CASSWDREETQYF
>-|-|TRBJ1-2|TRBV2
TGTGCCAGCAGTGAAAGATCAGGACAGACAGATGGCTACACCTTC
CASSERSGQTDGYTF
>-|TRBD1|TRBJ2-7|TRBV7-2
TGTGCCAGCAGCTTAGCGTCGGGGACAGGGGGCTACGAGCAGTACTTC
CASSLASGTGGYEQYF
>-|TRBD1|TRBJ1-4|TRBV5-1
TGCGCCAGCAGCTTGAAAGAGGGACAGGGGTATGAAAAACTGTTTTTT
CASSLKEGQGYEKLFF
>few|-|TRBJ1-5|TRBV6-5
TGTGCCAGCAACCTGGCAGGGGATCAGCCCCAGCATTTT
CASNLAGDQPQHF
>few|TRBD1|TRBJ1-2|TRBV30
TGTGCCTGGAGTCTGGGACAGGGCACTGGCTACACCTTC
CAWSLGQGTGYTF
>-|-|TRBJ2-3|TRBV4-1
TGCGCCAGCAGCCAAAGATGGACCGGGACTGCGCAGTATTTT
CASSQRWTGTAQYF
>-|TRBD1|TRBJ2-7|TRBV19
TGTGCCAGTAGTCCCGGTCAGGGGGTCCCCCCGACCTACGAGCAGTACTTC
CASSPGQGVPPTYEQYF
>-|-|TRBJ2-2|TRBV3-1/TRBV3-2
TGTGCCAGCAGCCAAGAGGCGAGGTTTAGAGGGACCGGGGAGCTGTTTTTT
CASSQEARFRGTGELFF
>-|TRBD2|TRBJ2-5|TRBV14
TGTGCCAGCAGCCGCATCGGGACTAGTAAAGAGACCCAGTACTTC
CASSRIGTSKETQYF
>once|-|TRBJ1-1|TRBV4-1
TGCGCCAGCAGCCAAGAGGGCGGAGGACACACTGAAGCTTTCTTT
CASSQEGGGHTEAFF
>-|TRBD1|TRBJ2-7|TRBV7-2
TGTGCCAGCAGCCCCACTAACAGGGGCGAGCAGTACTTC
CASSPTNRGEQYF
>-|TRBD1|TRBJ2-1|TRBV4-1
TGCGCCAGCAGCCAAGTACAGGGGATAGATGAGCAGTTCTTC
CASSQVQGIDEQFF
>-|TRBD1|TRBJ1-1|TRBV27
TGTGCCAGCACTTTCATACAGGGGCCCCCGAACACTGAAGCTTTCTTT
CASTFIQGPPNTEAFF
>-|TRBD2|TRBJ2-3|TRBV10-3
TGTGCCATCAGTGAGCGCCGCGGGGGGGCCCGGGATACGCAGTATTTT
CAISERRGGARDTQYF
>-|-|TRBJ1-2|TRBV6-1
TGTGCCAGCAGTGAAAACAGGGTGAATGGCTACACCTTC
CASSENRVNGYTF
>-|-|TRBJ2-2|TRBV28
TGTGCCAGCAGTTTAAATCTGCGGGGGAACACCGGGGAGCTGTTTTTT
CASSLNLRGNTGELFF
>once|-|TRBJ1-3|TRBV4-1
TGCGCCAGCAGCCAAGACGAGGCGCTTGGTGCCACCATATATTTT
CASSQDEALGATIYF
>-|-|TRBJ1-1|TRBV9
TGTGCCAGCAGCGTCGGGACACAGGGTCGCCCCGAAGCTTTCTTT
CASSVGTQGRPEAFF
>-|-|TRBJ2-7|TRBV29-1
TGCAGCGTCGTCAGGACAGCCGCGAGATACGAGCAGTACTTC
CSVVRTAARYEQYF
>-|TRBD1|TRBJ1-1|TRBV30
TGTGCCTGGATTAGGGACAGGGGAGATCGTAGGACTGAAGCTTTCTTT
CAWIRDRGDRRTEAFF
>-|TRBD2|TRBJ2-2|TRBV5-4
TGTGCCAGCAGCTCCCAGGGGCGGGAGGGGAACACCGGGGAGCTGTTTTTT
CASSSQGREGNTGELFF
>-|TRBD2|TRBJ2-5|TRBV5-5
TGTGCCAGCAGCTACCTGACTAGCGGGGGGTCCCAATCCCAGTACTTC
CASSYLTSGGSQSQYF
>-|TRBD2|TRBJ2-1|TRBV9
TGTGCCAGCAGCGAGGGGGTTCTAGCGGGAAGTTTGATCTCCTACAATGAGCAGTTCTTC
CASSEGVLAGSLISYNEQFF
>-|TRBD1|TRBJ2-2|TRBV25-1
TGTGCCAGCAGCCTACAGGGGATGAGGGCCGGGGAGCTGTTTTTT
CASSLQGMRAGELFF
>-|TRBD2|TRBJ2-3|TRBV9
TGTGCCAGCAGCGAACGCAGCGGGATCCAACAAGATACGCAGTATTTT
CASSERSGIQQDTQYF
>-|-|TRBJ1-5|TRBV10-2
TGCGCCAGCAGCGGGGGGTTCGGTCAGCCCCAGCATTTT
CASSGGFGQPQHF
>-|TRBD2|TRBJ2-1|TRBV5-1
TGCGCCAGCAGCGGATTAGCGGGAGGCTACAATGAGCAGTTCTTC
CASSGLAGGYNEQFF
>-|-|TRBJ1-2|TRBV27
TGTGCCAGCAGTTTATCGTTCAGGGATCAATATGGCTACACCTTC
CASSLSFRDQYGYTF
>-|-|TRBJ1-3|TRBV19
TGTGCCAGTTCCTCACAGGGCGGAAACACCATATATTTT
CASSSQGGNTIYF
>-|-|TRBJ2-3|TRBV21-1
TGTGCCAGCAGCAAAGGAGATAGCACAGATACGCAGTATTTT
CASSKGDSTDTQYF
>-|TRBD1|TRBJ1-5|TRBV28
TGTGCCAGCGACACAGGGGCTCAGCCCCAGCATTTT
CASDTGAQPQHF
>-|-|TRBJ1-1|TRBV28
TGTGCCAGCAGTTTATTACTCACTGAAGCTTTCTTT
CASSLLLTEAFF
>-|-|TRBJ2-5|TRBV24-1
TGTGCCACCAGTGATTTTCGAGCGGAGACCCAGTACTTC
CATSDFRAETQYF
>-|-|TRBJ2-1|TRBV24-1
TGTGCCACCAGTGATTTGGCCTCCGGTGAGCAGTTCTTC
CATSDLASGEQFF
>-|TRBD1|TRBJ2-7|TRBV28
TGTGCCAGCAGTACACCCGGGACAGTCTACGAGCAGTACTTC
CASSTPGTVYEQYF
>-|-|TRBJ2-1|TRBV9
TGTGCCAGCAGCGTAGAGGGGCAAAACAATGAGCAGTTCTTC
CASSVEGQNNEQFF
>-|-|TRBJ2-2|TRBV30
TGTGCCTGGAGTGTATCCTTCACCGGGGAGCTGTTTTTT
CAWSVSFTGELFF
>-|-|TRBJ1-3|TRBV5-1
TGCGCCAGCAGACGGACAGAGGATGGAAACACCATATATTTT
CASRRTEDGNTIYF
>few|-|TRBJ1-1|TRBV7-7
TGTGCTAGCAGCCCGCCTGAGCGTAGTATACAGGCTCAATTGAACACTGAAGCTTTCTTT
CASSPPERSIQAQLNTEAFF
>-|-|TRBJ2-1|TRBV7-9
TGTGCCAGCAGCCCAGGGGTCGATGAGCAGTTCTTC
CASSPGVDEQFF
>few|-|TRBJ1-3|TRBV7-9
TGTGCCAGCACCAAATCTGGGGGCATAAGCTCTGGAAACACCATATATTTT
CASTKSGGISSGNTIYF
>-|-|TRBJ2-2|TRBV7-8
TGTGCCAGCAGCGACCCCCCGGGACTTAACACCGGGGAGCTGTTTTTT
CASSDPPGLNTGELFF
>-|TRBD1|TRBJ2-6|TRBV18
TGTGCCAGCTCGTCCGACAGGGGGTTTGGGGCCAACGTCCTGACTTTC
CASSSDRGFGANVLTF
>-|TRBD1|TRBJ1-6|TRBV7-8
TGTGCCAGCAGCACCTCTACAGGGGTTAATTCACCCCTCCACTTT
CASSTSTGVNSPLHF
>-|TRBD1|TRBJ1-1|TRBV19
TGTGCCAGTAGCCGGGACAGGGGATTTGGTAACACTGAAGCTTTCTTT
CASSRDRGFGNTEAFF
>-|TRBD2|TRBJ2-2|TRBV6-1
TGTGCCAGCAGTGAAAGACTAGCGGGGAACACCGGGGAGCTGTTTTTT
CASSERLAGNTGELFF